This TCR beta chain emerged from a study of blood T cell repertoires in COVID-19 (dated by TCRdb to 2020 to 2021). With respect to the entire study: Collaborator samples came from the United States, Italy and Spain and covered acute and convalescent phases of COVID-19. The prospective study material was composed of cDNA or gDNA derived from T cells, B-cell-depleted T cells, or PBMCs. Subjects who had been exposed to COVID-19, were actively infected with it, or had recovered from it provided the deeply sampled blood TCRbeta repertoires that made up the dataset. The repertoires were released in a freely available public database meant as a resource for research on the immune response to SARS-CoV-2. The samples were drawn from the first 160 participants of the ongoing ImmuneRACE study and from about 1,200 subjects provided by 6 global collaborators. Nearly every sample came with metadata listing a de-identified subject ID, COVID-19 status, age in years and sex. Where available, HLA class I and class II types were taken from metadata supplied by the sample provider and were not determined by assay-based typing.

In regard to this clone: Its antigen remains unidentified. No base quality values were provided; no much bigger clone lies one nucleotide off.

On the study overall, not on this receptor specifically: The quantity of clinical and demographic metadata differed by source and by participant and was supplied without curation.

V loses 5 bases at its end and J loses 2 bases; junction bases beyond the gene matches: 6. The CDR3 measures 13 amino acids from cysteine to phenylalanine. The sequence is cut down to CDR3 DNA, 39 bases in frame from base 1. CDR1 and CDR2 were assigned from the germline V gene (reference sequence) as GTSNPN and SVGIG. TCRbeta CDR3 regions were amplified from genomic DNA by means of the immunoSEQ Assay, a bias-controlled multiplex PCR. Regarding the original processing steps: Nucleated cell counts per sample were estimated from amplification of reference gene primers within the assay. Sequence reads were collapsed and filtered to measure the absolute abundance of every unique TCRbeta CDR3 rearrangement. For each sample, productive Simpson clonality was calculated as the square root of Simpson's diversity index across productive rearrangements. TCRdb limited this immuneACCESS table to in-frame rearrangements with V and J called. A share of clones is missing; checked studies link under half to unresolved V genes, and the rest is unexplained. V and J calls and clone size are those listed in that table; D and trimming were worked out from the DNA. The sample yields roughly 440,000 clones; approximately 88% were counted once. 10% to 15% of the sample goes to the ten largest clones.

One collaborating source in Seattle enrolled patients during active infection and followed them longitudinally through the course of disease. Whole blood was collected in K2EDTA tubes by collaborating institutions according to the institutions' own protocols. For TCRbeta analysis, collaborators shipped samples as frozen whole blood, isolated PBMCs, or DNA extracted from either of those sample types. The chain uses TRBV30 and TRBJ2-7; 7 of the junction bases match TRBD2. The TCR sequence derives from a woman aged 50 to 65 with COVID-19, enrolled during active disease. Sequencing was performed on peripheral blood. The CDR3 reads as follows: CAWSWGGAYEQYF. Here is the DNA: TGTGCCTGGTCGTGGGGGGGGGCCTACGAGCAGTACTTC.